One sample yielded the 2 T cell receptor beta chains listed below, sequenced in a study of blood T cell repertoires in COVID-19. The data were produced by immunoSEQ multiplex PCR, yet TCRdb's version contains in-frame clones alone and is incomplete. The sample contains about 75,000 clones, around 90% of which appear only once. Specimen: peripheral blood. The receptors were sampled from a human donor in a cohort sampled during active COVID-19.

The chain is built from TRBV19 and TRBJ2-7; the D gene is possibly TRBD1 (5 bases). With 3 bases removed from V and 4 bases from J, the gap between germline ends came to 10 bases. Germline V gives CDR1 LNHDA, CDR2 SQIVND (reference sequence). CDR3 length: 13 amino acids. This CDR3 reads CASSMPGLYEQYF. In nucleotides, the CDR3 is TGTGCCAGTAGTATGCCAGGGCTGTACGAGCAGTACTTC.

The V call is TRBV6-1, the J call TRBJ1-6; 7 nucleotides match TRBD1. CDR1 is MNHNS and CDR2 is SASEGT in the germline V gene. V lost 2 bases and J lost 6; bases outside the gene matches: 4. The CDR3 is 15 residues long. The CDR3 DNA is TGTGCCAGCAGTGAATACAGGGGAAGTAATTCACCCCTCCACTTT. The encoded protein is CASSEYRGSNSPLHF.